These T cell receptor beta chains were read from a single sample in a study of CD8 T cells in ankylosing spondylitis. TCRdb itself ran the 5' RACE reads through MiXCR, one entry per CDR3 protein. This sample has about 540,000 distinct CDR3 sequences, with 9.5% to 15% found just once. Sample: blood, either unsorted or a sorted T cell fraction (not recorded which). Receptors were obtained from a male donor with ankylosing spondylitis. Each CDR3 is given with its conserved first and last residue. A D gene is named only where the DNA matches it firmly. The size field is filled for only some rows; it gives once, few, many or a size class.

TRBJ2-7 TRBV20-1 TRBD1 . TGCAGTGCTAGAGAAAGACAGGGTTACTACGAGCAGTACTTC CSARERQGYYEQYF
TRBJ1-1 TRBV20-1 . few TGCAGTGCTAGAGCCACAGACAGCTTGAACACTGAAGCTTTCTTT CSARATDSLNTEAFF
TRBJ1-1 TRBV12-3/TRBV12-4 TRBD1 few TGTGCCAGCAGTCCCGGACAGGGGAAGAACACTGAAGCTTTCTTT CASSPGQGKNTEAFF
TRBJ2-7 TRBV5-1 . . TGCGCCAGCAGCAGTACGGGATCCACGGGCGAGCAGTACTTC CASSSTGSTGEQYF
TRBJ1-4 TRBV7-2 . few TGTGCCAGCAGTTCAGGGGTTAATGAAAAACTGTTTTTT CASSSGVNEKLFF
TRBJ1-1 TRBV5-1 . few TGCGCCAGCAGCTTAAGCAGCGCGAACACTGAAGCTTTCTTT CASSLSSANTEAFF
TRBJ2-4 TRBV15 TRBD2 . TGTGCCACCAGCAGAGATCGCGGGGGGCAGGCCAAAAACATTCAGTACTTC CATSRDRGGQAKNIQYF
TRBJ2-5 TRBV4-2 TRBD2 few TGTGCCAGCAGCCAAGATCCAAGCGGGGGGGAAGAGACCCAGTACTTC CASSQDPSGGEETQYF
TRBJ2-2 TRBV19 . . TGTGCCAGTTCTAGGCAATCAGACCACACCGGGGAGCTGTTTTTT CASSRQSDHTGELFF
TRBJ2-5 TRBV5-1 TRBD2 . TGCGCCAGCAGCGAAAGGGGGACTAGTGCGGAGACCCAGTACTTC CASSERGTSAETQYF
TRBJ2-1 TRBV12-3/TRBV12-4 . . TGTGCCAGTTGTGTTGACGGTCGCCCTAACAATGAGCAGTTCTTC CASCVDGRPNNEQFF